These 15 T cell receptor beta chains were all obtained from the same sample, sequenced in a study of T cell responses to AZD1222 COVID-19 vaccine. The protocol was immunoSEQ multiplex PCR, while the TCRdb copy is restricted to in-frame clones and leaves out a portion. The sample yields around 58,000 clones, roughly 90% seen once. Sequencing used peripheral blood, obtained 28 days after the second AZD1222 dose. These receptors originate from an adult who received the AZD1222 COVID-19 vaccine.

The rearrangement uses TRBV20-1 and TRBJ2-1; 10 bases fit TRBD1. Germline-derived CDR1 and CDR2 are DFQATT and SNEGSKA (reference sequence). The CDR3 is 15 amino acids. The V gene end was trimmed by 3 bases and the J gene end by 1 base; junction bases not matched to a gene: 3. The CDR3, as DNA: TGCAGTGCTAGTCCGGGACAGGGGTCCTACAATGAGCAGTTCTTC. This encodes CSASPGQGSYNEQFF.

The rearrangement joins TRBV7-2 to TRBJ1-5; D remains unclear. This CDR3 comprises 13 residues. V dropped 5 bases and J dropped 1 base, with 6 bases sitting between them. The germline V gene encodes CDR1 SGHTA and CDR2 FQGNSA. DNA for the CDR3: TGTGCCAGCAGCGTCTACAGCAATCAGCCCCAGCATTTT. This gives the protein CASSVYSNQPQHF.

The chain combines TRBV4-2 with TRBJ1-1, with TRBD1 matching 7 bases. With V trimmed by 4 bases and J by 1 base, 0 bases remained unmatched. Germline V gives CDR1 LGHNA, CDR2 YNFKEQ. CDR3 length equals 13 residues. DNA for the CDR3: TGTGCCAGCAGCCGGACAGGGAACACTGAAGCTTTCTTT. It encodes CASSRTGNTEAFF.

This rearrangement joins TRBV19 to TRBJ2-1; tentative D call: TRBD2 (5 bases). CDR1 is LNHDA and CDR2 is SQIVND in the germline V gene (reference sequence). V was trimmed by 5 bases and J by 8 bases, leaving 16 bases between them. The CDR3 has 14 residues. CDR3 coding DNA: TGTGCCAGTAGTCCACAATTTGACGGGGATGAGCAGTTCTTC. Translation: CASSPQFDGDEQFF.

J is TRBJ1-5 and V is TRBV5-8; no definite D call. Germline-derived CDR1 and CDR2 are SGHTS and YDEGEE. The CDR3 runs 13 residues. V was cut by 0 bases and J by 5 bases, with 6 bases left in between. The CDR3 DNA is TGTGCCAGCAGCTTGGGCAGAGATCAGCCCCAGCATTTT. It codes for CASSLGRDQPQHF.

The chain links TRBV27 to TRBJ2-2, with 9 positions matching TRBD2. Germline-derived CDR1 and CDR2 are MNHEY and SMNVEV (reference sequence). This CDR3 spans 13 amino acids. Trimming removed 5 bases from V and 8 bases from J; junction bases left unmatched: 3. CDR3 DNA sequence: TGTGCCAGCAGTCCCAGCGGGAGGGGGGAGCTGTTTTTT. Translated, it gives CASSPSGRGELFF.

This clone is a singleton in its sample. The rearrangement uses TRBV5-6 and TRBJ1-5; D remains unclear. CDR3 size: 14 residues. Germline V gene lookup returns CDR1 SGHDT and CDR2 YYEEEE. V was cut by 5 bases and J by 0 bases, with 9 bases left in between. CDR3 in DNA: TGTGCCAGCAGGCAAAGGGCTAGCAATCAGCCCCAGCATTTT. Its protein product is CASRQRASNQPQHF.

The J gene is TRBJ2-7, the V gene TRBV15; 8 nucleotides line up with TRBD1. This CDR3 is built from 14 residues. In germline, CDR1 is LNHNV, CDR2 YYDKDF (reference sequence). J was trimmed by 2 bases and V by 0 bases; bases with no gene match: 0. The CDR3 loop reads CATSRDRGPYEQYF. Here the CDR3 DNA reads TGTGCCACCAGCAGAGACAGGGGGCCCTACGAGCAGTACTTC.

The rearrangement uses TRBV9 and TRBJ2-7, with D possibly called TRBD1 or TRBD2 (5 bases each). The CDR3 length is 15 residues. Trimming removed 2 bases from V and 0 bases from J, with 12 bases in between. Germline assignment: CDR1 SGDLS and CDR2 YYNGEE. The CDR3 reads CASSVGAGSSYEQYF. Written as DNA, the CDR3 is TGTGCCAGCAGCGTCGGGGCAGGTAGCTCCTACGAGCAGTACTTC.

This clone was recorded only once. The genes are TRBV30 and TRBJ1-5, with no clear D. CDR1 GTSNPN and CDR2 SVGIG come from the germline V gene (reference sequence). This CDR3 is built from 13 residues. V dropped 2 bases and J dropped 6 bases, with 11 bases sitting between them. In DNA form, the CDR3 reads TGTGCCTGGAGTCCCGGGCTCGGTCAGCCCCAGCATTTT. Its translation is CAWSPGLGQPQHF.

The chain recombines TRBV5-4 with TRBJ2-2; TRBD2 is a possible D gene (5 bases). The CDR3 is 15 residues long. V lost 3 bases to trimming and J lost 5 bases, with 14 bases between them. The germline gives CDR1 SGHNT, CDR2 YYREEE (reference sequence). Here the CDR3 reads CASSSVTGSTGELFF. The CDR3 DNA reads TGTGCCAGCAGCTCCGTAACGGGAAGTACCGGGGAGCTGTTTTTT.

This clone was detected only a few times. The CDR3 loop is CASSQGALGSGLYNEQFF. The CDR3 DNA follows: TGTGCCAGCAGCCAGGGGGCCCTAGGTAGCGGGTTGTACAATGAGCAGTTCTTC. The chain recombines TRBV4-2 with TRBJ2-1; TRBD2 might be the D (7 bases). The CDR3 runs 18 residues. V dropped 3 bases and J dropped 4 bases, with 22 bases sitting between them. Germline loops: CDR1 LGHNA, CDR2 YNFKEQ.

The chain is built from TRBV18 and TRBJ1-1; 10 nucleotides match TRBD1. The CDR3 consists of 18 residues. The germline gives CDR1 KGHSH, CDR2 LQKENI. The V gene end was trimmed by 0 bases and the J gene end by 3 bases; junction bases not matched to a gene: 10. Here the CDR3 reads CASSPPGTGVGSHTEAFF. The CDR3 DNA sequence: TGTGCCAGCTCACCACCGGGGACAGGGGTAGGAAGTCACACTGAAGCTTTCTTT.

The chain couples TRBV30 to TRBJ1-1; D may be TRBD1 (6 bases). CDR1 GTSNPN and CDR2 SVGIG come from the germline V gene (reference sequence). The CDR3 sequence is 13 residues long. Trimming left V 0 bases short and J 5 bases short, with 10 bases between. The CDR3 DNA reads TGTGCCTGGAGTGTAAGTAGGGGGACTGAAGCTTTCTTT. Its translation is CAWSVSRGTEAFF.

The chain joins TRBV19 to TRBJ2-2; 8 bases match TRBD2. V dropped 5 bases and J dropped 4; count of bases not matched to a gene: 9. Germline values: CDR1 LNHDA, CDR2 SQIVND (reference sequence). CDR3 size: 16 residues. This CDR3 is CASSFSGTPPTGELFF. The CDR3 DNA is TGTGCCAGTAGTTTTAGCGGGACCCCCCCCACCGGGGAGCTGTTTTTT.